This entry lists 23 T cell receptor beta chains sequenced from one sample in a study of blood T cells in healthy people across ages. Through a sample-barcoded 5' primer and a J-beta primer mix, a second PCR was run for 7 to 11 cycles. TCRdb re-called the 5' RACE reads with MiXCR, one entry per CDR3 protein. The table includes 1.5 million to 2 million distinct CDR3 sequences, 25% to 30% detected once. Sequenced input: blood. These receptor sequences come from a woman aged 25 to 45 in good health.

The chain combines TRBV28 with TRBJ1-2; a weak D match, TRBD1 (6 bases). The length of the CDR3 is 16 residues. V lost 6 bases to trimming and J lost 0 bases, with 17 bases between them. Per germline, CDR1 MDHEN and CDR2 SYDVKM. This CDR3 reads CASRKQQGMANYGYTF. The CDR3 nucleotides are TGTGCCAGCAGAAAACAACAGGGCATGGCTAACTATGGCTACACCTTC.

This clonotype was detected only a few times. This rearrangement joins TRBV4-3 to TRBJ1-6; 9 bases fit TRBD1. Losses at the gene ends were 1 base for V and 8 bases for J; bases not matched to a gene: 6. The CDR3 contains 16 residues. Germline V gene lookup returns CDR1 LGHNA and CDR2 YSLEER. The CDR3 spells CASSQGAGQGYSPLHF. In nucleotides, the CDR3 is TGCGCCAGCAGCCAAGGGGCCGGACAGGGGTATTCACCCCTCCACTTT.

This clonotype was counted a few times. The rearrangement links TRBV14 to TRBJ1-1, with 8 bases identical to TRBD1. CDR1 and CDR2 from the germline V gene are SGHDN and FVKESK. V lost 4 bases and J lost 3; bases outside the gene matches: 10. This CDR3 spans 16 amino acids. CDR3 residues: CASSRQGLVADTEAFF. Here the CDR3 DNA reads TGTGCCAGCAGCCGACAGGGGTTAGTGGCGGACACTGAAGCTTTCTTT. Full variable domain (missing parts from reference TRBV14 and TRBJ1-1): EAGVTQFPSHSVIEKGQTVTLRCDPISGHDNLYWYRRVMGKEIKFLLHFVKESKQDESGMPNNRFLAERTGGTYSTLKVQPAELEDSGVYFCASSRQGLVADTEAFFGQGTRLTVV.

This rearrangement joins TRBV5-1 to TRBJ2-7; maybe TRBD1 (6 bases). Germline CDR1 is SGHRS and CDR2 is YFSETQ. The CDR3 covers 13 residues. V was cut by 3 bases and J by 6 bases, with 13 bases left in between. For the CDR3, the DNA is TGCGCCAGCAGCTATACGGACAGAACCGAGCAGTACTTC. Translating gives CASSYTDRTEQYF.

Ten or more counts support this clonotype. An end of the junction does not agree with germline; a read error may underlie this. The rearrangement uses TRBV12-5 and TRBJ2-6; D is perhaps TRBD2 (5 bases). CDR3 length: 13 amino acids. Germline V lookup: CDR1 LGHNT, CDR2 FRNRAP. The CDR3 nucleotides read TGTGCCAGTGGAGGCTCTGGGGCCAACGTCCTGACTTTC. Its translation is CASGGSGANVLTF.

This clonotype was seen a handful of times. The CDR3 nucleotides read TGTGCCAGCAGCCCGACTACCCCCTCCTACAATGAGCAGTTCTTC. Protein product: CASSPTTPSYNEQFF. The J gene is TRBJ2-1, the V gene TRBV9, with D maybe TRBD2 (5 bases). The CDR3 sequence is 15 residues long. V shed 4 bases and J shed 0 bases, with 11 bases lying between them. CDR1 is SGDLS, CDR2 YYNGEE, per germline.

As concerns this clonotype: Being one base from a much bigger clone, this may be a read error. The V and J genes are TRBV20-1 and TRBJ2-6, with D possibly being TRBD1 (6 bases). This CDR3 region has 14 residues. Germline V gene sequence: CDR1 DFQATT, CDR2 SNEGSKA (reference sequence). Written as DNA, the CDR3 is TGCAGTGCACCTCAGGGGTCTGGGGCCAACGTCCGGACTTTC. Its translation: CSAPQGSGANVRTF.

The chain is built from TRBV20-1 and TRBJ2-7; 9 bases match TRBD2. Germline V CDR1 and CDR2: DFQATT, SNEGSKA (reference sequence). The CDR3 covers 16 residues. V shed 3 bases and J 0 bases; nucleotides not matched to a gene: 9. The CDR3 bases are TGCAGTGCTAGGGCCGCCCGGCGGGAGGGCTCCTACGAGCAGTACTTC. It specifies CSARAARREGSYEQYF.

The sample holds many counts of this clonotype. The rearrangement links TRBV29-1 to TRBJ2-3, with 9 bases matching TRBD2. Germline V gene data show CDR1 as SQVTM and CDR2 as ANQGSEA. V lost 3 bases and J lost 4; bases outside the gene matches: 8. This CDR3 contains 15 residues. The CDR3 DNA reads TGCAGCGTTGAGGGAGGTCTAGCGGGGTCAGATACGCAGTATTTT. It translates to CSVEGGLAGSDTQYF.

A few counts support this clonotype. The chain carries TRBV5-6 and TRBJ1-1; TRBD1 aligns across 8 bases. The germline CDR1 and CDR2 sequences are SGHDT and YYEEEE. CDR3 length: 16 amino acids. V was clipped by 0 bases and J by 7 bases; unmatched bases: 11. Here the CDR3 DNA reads TGTGCCAGCAGCTTGGGGCAGGGGGCGATCTACCGTGAAGCTTTCTTT. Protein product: CASSLGQGAIYREAFF. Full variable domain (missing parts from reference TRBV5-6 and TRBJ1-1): DAGVTQSPTHLIKTRGQQVTLRCSPKSGHDTVSWYQQALGQGPQFIFQYYEEEERQRGNFPDRFSGHQFPNYSSELNVNALLLGDSALYLCASSLGQGAIYREAFFGQGTRLTVV.

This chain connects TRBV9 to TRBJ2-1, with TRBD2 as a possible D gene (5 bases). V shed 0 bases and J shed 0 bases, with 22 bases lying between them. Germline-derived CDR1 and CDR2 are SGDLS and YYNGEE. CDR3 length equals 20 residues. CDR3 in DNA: TGTGCCAGCAGCGTAGCTACCAGTAGTGGACTGGGATACTCCTACAATGAGCAGTTCTTC. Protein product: CASSVATSSGLGYSYNEQFF.

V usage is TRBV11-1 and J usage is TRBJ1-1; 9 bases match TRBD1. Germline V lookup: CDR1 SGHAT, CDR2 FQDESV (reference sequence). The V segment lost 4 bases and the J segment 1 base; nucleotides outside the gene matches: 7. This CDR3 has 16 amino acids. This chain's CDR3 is CASSSLSTGGNTEAFF. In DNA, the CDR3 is TGTGCCAGCAGCTCGCTTTCGACAGGGGGGAACACTGAAGCTTTCTTT.

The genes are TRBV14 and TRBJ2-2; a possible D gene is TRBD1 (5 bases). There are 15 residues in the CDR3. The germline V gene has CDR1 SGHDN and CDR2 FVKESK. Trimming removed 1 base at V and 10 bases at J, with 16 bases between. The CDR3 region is CASSQGPHRPTELFF. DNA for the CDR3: TGTGCCAGCAGCCAAGGTCCCCACAGGCCGACGGAGCTGTTTTTT. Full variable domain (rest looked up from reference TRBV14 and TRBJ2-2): EAGVTQFPSHSVIEKGQTVTLRCDPISGHDNLYWYRRVMGKEIKFLLHFVKESKQDESGMPNNRFLAERTGGTYSTLKVQPAELEDSGVYFCASSQGPHRPTELFFGEGSRLTVL.

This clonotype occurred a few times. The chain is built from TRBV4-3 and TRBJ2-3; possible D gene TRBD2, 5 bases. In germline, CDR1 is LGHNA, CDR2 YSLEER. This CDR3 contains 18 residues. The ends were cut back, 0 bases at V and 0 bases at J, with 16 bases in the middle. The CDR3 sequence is CASSQDRGGSASTDTQYF. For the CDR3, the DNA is TGCGCCAGCAGCCAAGATCGTGGAGGTAGCGCGAGCACAGATACGCAGTATTTT.

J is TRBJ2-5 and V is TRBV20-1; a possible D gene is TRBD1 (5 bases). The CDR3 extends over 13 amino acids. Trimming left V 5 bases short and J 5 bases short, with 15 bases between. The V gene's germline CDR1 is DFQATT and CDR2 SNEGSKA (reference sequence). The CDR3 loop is CSAFQGRAETQYF. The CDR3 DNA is TGCAGTGCTTTCCAGGGCAGGGCCGAGACCCAGTACTTC.

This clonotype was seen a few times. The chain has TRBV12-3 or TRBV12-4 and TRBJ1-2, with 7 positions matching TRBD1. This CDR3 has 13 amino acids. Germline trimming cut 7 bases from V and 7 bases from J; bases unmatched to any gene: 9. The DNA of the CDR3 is TGTGCCAGCAACCCGACAGGGTCCTCTGGCTACACCTTC. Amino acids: CASNPTGSSGYTF.

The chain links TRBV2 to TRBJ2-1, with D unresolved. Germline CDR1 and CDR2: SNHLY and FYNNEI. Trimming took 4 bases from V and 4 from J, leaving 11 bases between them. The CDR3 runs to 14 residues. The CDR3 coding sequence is TGTGCCAGCAGTGCCCGTTTTGAATACAATGAGCAGTTCTTC. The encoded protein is CASSARFEYNEQFF. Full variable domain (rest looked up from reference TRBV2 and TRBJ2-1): EPEVTQTPSHQVTQMGQEVILRCVPISNHLYFYWYRQILGQKVEFLVSFYNNEISEKSEIFDDQFSVERPDGSNFTLKIRSTKLEDSAMYFCASSARFEYNEQFFGPGTRLTVL.

In nucleotides, the CDR3 is TGTGCCAGCAGTTCACCCCCGGGCGCTGAAGCTTTCTTT. Translation gives CASSSPPGAEAFF. J is TRBJ1-1 and V is TRBV28; D call uncertain. CDR1 is MDHEN and CDR2 is SYDVKM in the germline V gene. Trimming left V 4 bases short and J 6 bases short, with 12 bases between. This CDR3 is built from 13 residues.

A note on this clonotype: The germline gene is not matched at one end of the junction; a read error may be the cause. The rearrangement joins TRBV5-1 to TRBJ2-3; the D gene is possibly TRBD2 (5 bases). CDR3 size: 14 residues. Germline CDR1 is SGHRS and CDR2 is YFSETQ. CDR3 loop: CASSLVGRADTRYF. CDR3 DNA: TGCGCCAGCAGCTTGGTTGGCCGAGCGGATACGCGGTATTTT.

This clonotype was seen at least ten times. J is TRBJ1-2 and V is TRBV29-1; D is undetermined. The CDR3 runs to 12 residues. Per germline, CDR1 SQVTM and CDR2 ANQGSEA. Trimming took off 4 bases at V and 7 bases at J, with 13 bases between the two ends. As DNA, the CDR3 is TGCAGCGTTGGTCTCGGTGCAGGTGGCTACACCTTC. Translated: CSVGLGAGGYTF.

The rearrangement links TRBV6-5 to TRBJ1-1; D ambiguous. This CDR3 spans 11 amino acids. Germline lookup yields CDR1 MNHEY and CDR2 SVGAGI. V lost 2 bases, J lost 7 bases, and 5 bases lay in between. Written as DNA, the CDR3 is TGTGCCAGCAGTTACGGGTTTGAAGCTTTCTTT. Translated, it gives CASSYGFEAFF.

CDR3 nucleotides: TGCAGTGCTAGATTAGTCGGGGGACAGAGCACAGATACGCAGTATTTT. Its protein product is CSARLVGGQSTDTQYF. The chain is built from TRBV20-1 and TRBJ2-3, with a weak D call TRBD1 (7 bases). This CDR3 has 16 amino acids. The V end was cut by 2 bases, the J end by 0 bases, with 15 bases between. Germline CDR1 and CDR2: DFQATT and SNEGSKA (reference sequence).

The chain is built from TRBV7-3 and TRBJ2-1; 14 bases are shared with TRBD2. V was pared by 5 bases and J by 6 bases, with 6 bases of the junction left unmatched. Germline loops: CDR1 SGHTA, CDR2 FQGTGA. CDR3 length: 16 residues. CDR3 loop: CASSPNGLAGGNEQFF. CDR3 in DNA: TGTGCCAGCAGCCCAAACGGACTAGCGGGGGGCAATGAGCAGTTCTTC.